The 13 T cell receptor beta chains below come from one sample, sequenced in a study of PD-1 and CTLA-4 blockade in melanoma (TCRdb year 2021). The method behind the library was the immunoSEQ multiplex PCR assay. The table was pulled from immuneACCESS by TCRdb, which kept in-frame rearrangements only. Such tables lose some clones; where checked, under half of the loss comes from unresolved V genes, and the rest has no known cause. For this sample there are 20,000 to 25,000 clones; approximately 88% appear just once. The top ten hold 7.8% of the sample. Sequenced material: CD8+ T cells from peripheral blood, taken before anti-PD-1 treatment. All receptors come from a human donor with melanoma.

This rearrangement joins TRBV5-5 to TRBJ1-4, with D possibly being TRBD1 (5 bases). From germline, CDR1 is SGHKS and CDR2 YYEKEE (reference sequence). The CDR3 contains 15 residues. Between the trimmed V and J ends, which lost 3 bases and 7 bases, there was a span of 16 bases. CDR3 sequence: CASSSTDEDGEKLFF. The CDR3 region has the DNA TGTGCCAGCAGCTCGACAGACGAGGACGGTGAAAAACTGTTTTTT.

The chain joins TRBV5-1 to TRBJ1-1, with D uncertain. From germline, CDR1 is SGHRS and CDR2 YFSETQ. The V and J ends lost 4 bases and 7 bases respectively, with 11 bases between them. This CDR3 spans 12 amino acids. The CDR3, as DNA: TGCGCCAGCAGCGTGCCTGGCGGTGAAGCTTTCTTT. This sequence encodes CASSVPGGEAFF.

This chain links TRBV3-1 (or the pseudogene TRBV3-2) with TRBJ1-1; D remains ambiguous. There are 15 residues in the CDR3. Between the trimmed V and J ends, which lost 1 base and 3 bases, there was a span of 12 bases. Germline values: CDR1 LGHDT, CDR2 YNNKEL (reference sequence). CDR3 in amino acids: CASSQVKAWDTEAFF. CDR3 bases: TGTGCCAGCAGCCAAGTAAAAGCATGGGACACTGAAGCTTTCTTT.

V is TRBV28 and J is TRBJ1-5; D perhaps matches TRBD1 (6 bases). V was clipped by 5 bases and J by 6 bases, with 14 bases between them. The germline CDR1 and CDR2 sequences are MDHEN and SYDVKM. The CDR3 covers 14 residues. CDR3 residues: CASSRDRWGQPQHF. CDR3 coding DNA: TGTGCCAGCAGTCGAGACAGGTGGGGTCAGCCCCAGCATTTT.

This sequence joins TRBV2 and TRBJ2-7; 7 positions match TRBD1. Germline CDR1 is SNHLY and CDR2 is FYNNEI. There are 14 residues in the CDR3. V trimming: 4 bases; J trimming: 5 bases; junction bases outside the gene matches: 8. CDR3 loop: CASSAGGRSHEQYF. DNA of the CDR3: TGTGCCAGCAGTGCAGGGGGTAGAAGCCACGAGCAGTACTTC.

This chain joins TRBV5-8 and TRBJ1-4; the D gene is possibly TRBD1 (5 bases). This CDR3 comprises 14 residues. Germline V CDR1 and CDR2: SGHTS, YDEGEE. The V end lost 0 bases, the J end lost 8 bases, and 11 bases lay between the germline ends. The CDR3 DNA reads TGTGCCAGCAGCTTGGTGGGGCTTGGAGAAAAACTGTTTTTT. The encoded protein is CASSLVGLGEKLFF.

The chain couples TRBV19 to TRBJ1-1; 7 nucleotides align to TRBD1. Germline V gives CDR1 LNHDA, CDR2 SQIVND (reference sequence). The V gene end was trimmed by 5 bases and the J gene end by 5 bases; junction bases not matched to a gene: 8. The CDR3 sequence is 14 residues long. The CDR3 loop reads CASSYTGARTEAFF. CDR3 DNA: TGTGCCAGTAGTTATACAGGGGCGCGGACTGAAGCTTTCTTT. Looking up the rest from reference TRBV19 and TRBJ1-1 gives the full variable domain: DGGITQSPKYLFRKEGQNVTLSCEQNLNHDAMYWYRQDPGQGLRLIYYSQIVNDFQKGDIAEGYSVSREKKESFPLTVTSAQKNPTAFYLCASSYTGARTEAFFGQGTRLTVV.

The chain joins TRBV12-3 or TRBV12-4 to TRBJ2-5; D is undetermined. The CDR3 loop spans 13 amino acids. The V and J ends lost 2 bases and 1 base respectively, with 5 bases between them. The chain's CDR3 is CASSLNSQETQYF. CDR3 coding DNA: TGTGCCAGCAGTTTAAACAGCCAAGAGACCCAGTACTTC.

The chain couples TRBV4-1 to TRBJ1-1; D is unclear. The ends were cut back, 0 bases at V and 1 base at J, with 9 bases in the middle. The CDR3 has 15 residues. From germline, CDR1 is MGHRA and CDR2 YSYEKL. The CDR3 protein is CASSQDSAENTEAFF. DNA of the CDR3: TGCGCCAGCAGCCAAGATAGCGCAGAGAACACTGAAGCTTTCTTT.

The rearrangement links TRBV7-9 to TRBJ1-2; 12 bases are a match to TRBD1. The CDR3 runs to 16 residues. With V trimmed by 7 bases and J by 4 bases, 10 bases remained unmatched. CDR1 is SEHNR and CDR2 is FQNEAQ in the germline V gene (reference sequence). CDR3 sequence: CASTGLGTGGFYGYTF. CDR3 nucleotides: TGTGCCAGCACCGGTTTGGGGACAGGGGGCTTCTATGGCTACACCTTC. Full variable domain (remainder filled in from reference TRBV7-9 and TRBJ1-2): DTGVSQNPRHKITKRGQNVTFRCDPISEHNRLYWYRQTLGQGPEFLTYFQNEAQLEKSRLLSDRFSAERPKGSFSTLEIQRTEQGDSAMYLCASTGLGTGGFYGYTFGSGTRLTVV.

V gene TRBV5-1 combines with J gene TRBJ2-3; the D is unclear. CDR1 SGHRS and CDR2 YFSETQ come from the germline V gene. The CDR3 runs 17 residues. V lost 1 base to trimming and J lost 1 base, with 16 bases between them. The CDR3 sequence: CASSLSLWSSRTDTQYF. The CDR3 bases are TGCGCCAGCAGCTTGTCGTTGTGGTCAAGTCGCACAGATACGCAGTATTTT.

CDR3 in amino acids: CASGAPSDNEQFF. CDR3 in DNA: TGTGCCAGCGGGGCCCCTAGCGACAATGAGCAGTTCTTC. This sequence joins TRBV9 and TRBJ2-1; TRBD2 might be the D (6 bases). CDR3 length equals 13 residues. Germline-derived CDR1 and CDR2 are SGDLS and YYNGEE. The germline V and J ends were trimmed by 7 bases and 5 bases, with 13 bases remaining between them.

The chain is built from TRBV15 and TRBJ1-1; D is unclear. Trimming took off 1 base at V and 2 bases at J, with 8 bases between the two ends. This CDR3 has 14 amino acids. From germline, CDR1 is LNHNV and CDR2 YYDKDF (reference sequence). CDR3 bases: TGTGCCACCAGCAGAGTGGCGGGAAACACTGAAGCTTTCTTT. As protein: CATSRVAGNTEAFF.